The rows below give T cell receptor beta chains drawn from one sample of a study of monozygotic twins with inflammatory bowel disease. TCRdb re-analyzed the 5' RACE reads; it lists each CDR3 protein once, without DNA. This sample's table has just over 300,000 distinct CDR3 sequences. Sequenced material: blood. The receptors derive from a human donor with ulcerative colitis or Crohn's disease, or a healthy co-twin of an affected twin (not recorded which). CDR3s include the opening cysteine and the closing phenylalanine or tryptophan.

J gene | V gene | CDR3 protein
TRBJ2-6 | TRBV30 | CAWRRGGRGFASGANVLTF
TRBJ1-1 | TRBV4-1 | CASSQKGLDTEAFF
TRBJ1-5 | TRBV6-2/TRBV6-3 | CASSLQGSQPQHF
TRBJ2-1 | TRBV7-2 | CASSLYGTSNEQFF
TRBJ2-1 | TRBV12-3/TRBV12-4 | CATRGGVYEQFF
TRBJ1-5 | TRBV20-1 | CSATNEGGNQPQHF
TRBJ2-7 | TRBV28 | CASSLSHPEQYF
TRBJ2-1 | TRBV7-9 | CARGTSYNEQFF
TRBJ2-1 | TRBV12-3/TRBV12-4 | CASSYQGSEWNEQFF
TRBJ2-2 | TRBV12-3/TRBV12-4 | CASSQAWGSNTGELFF
TRBJ2-1 | TRBV12-3/TRBV12-4 | CASSFSAGMGNEQFF
TRBJ2-7 | TRBV12-3/TRBV12-4 | CASSYRDSGLEQYF
TRBJ2-1 | TRBV10-3 | CAISESTVVGLPNEQFF
TRBJ2-1 | TRBV27 | CASSLMPPWTTEQFF
TRBJ2-7 | TRBV7-8 | CASSKRGPIRYEQYF
TRBJ2-1 | TRBV7-7 | CASSVFAGTSGLNEQFF
TRBJ1-2 | TRBV6-2/TRBV6-3 | CASSYGQGIVNYGYTF
TRBJ1-4 | TRBV20-1 | CSATGTGGFEKLFF
TRBJ1-2 | TRBV7-9 | CASSVVPGGYTF
TRBJ2-1 | TRBV19 | CASNFRGGSSYNEQFF
TRBJ1-1 | TRBV3-1 | CASSLTWTGVGTEAFF
TRBJ1-4 | TRBV6-1 | CASSKRPTAGNEKLFF
TRBJ2-7 | TRBV5-1 | CASSLGDKSYEQYF
TRBJ1-1 | TRBV5-1 | CASRAGASEAFF
TRBJ2-3 | TRBV28 | CASSFGGTLGTDTQYF
TRBJ2-1 | TRBV5-1 | CASSFMGLAGVYNEQFF
TRBJ2-1 | TRBV5-1 | CASSLRTGNNEQFF
TRBJ2-7 | TRBV7-9 | CASSLDPGQGLSEQYF
TRBJ2-7 | TRBV7-8 | CASSLPDYEQYF
TRBJ2-7 | TRBV4-1 | CASSTKDLTTYEQYF
TRBJ2-1 | TRBV13 | CASSLGSRQFF
TRBJ1-5 | TRBV9 | CASSVGQSNQPQHF
TRBJ2-2 | TRBV28 | CASLRGGPGELFF
TRBJ2-2 | TRBV7-7 | CASSLVAGGTGELFF
TRBJ2-6 | TRBV5-5 | CASSLTGSGANVLTF
TRBJ2-5 | TRBV20-1 | CSATSGGAETQYF
TRBJ2-1 | TRBV5-1 | CASGFGHMNNEQFF
TRBJ2-7 | TRBV7-2 | CASSPDYGEQYF
TRBJ2-6 | TRBV29-1 | CSVDPSESGANVLTF
TRBJ2-1 | TRBV24-1 | CATAGTGPNEQFF
TRBJ2-3 | TRBV11-2 | CASSPSRLAIRRTDTQYF
TRBJ2-3 | TRBV14 | CASSQELRGRMTDTQYF
TRBJ2-7 | TRBV10-2 | CASKRWTGSGTSSYEQYF
TRBJ1-2 | TRBV10-3 | CAISESEPHVGYGYTF
TRBJ1-2 | TRBV20-1 | CSAIQGAPQANYGYTF
TRBJ1-5 | TRBV12-3/TRBV12-4 | CASSRTGASNQPQHF
TRBJ1-1 | TRBV5-1 | CASSPVRRVNTEAFF
TRBJ2-5 | TRBV29-1 | CSVETGGAFGETQYF
TRBJ1-5 | TRBV6-2/TRBV6-3 | CASSRGQGVWNNQPQHF
TRBJ2-2 | TRBV5-6 | CASSPAGNTGELFF
TRBJ2-2 | TRBV29-1 | CSAGGQGAFIGELFF
TRBJ1-1 | TRBV6-1 | CASSKDRGGTEAFF
TRBJ2-5 | TRBV7-2 | CASSRGGGRETQYF
TRBJ2-1 | TRBV11-3 | CASSLWGAGNNEQFF
TRBJ2-1 | TRBV2 | CASSGWERSSYNEQFF